The TCR beta chain described here comes from a study of graft-versus-host responses after intestinal transplantation. Turning to the study itself: For approximately three years after anti-thymocyte globulin induction, all recipients took tacrolimus and steroids.

Findings of the study overall: GvH clones appeared in recipient marrow, some first in ileum or blood. Maximum circulating GvH clone levels tracked with early post-transplant HvG decreases. Where graft-donor T cell macrochimerism was present, patients had high graft-versus-host to host-versus-graft clonal ratios in allografts.

A remark on this clone: Its specificity is not known.

Germline CDR1 reads MGHRA; CDR2 reads YSYEKL. V shed 0 bases and J 8 bases; nucleotides not matched to a gene: 0. The CDR3 length is 13 residues. Method: immunoSEQ multiplex PCR; TCRdb's copy keeps in-frame clones and lacks some. The sample shows under 20,000 clones, around 90% of them seen only once. V is TRBV4-1 and J is TRBJ1-3; 8 nucleotides line up with TRBD1. The source of this sequence is a human patient who received an intestinal transplant, so some T cells may come from the graft donor. The specimen was PBMCs, collected approximately 370 days after transplant. The CDR3 region is CASSQEQGDTIYF. The CDR3 bases are TGCGCCAGCAGCCAAGAACAGGGGGACACCATATATTTT.